Below, 10 T cell receptor beta chains from the same sample are listed, as sequenced in a study of blood T cells in healthy people across ages. Using a J-beta primer mix together with a sample-barcoded 5' primer, a second PCR was run for roughly 6 to 12 cycles. In TCRdb, the 5' RACE reads were re-called with MiXCR into one record per CDR3 protein. The sample has 600,000 to 800,000 distinct CDR3 sequences; roughly 20% are singletons. Input material: blood. Receptors were obtained from a man aged 65 to 85 in good health.

This clonotype was found a few times. The chain carries TRBV7-6 and TRBJ2-5; 9 bases agree with TRBD1. TRBJ2-1 explains the end of the DNA better; the J call may be wrong. In germline, CDR1 is SGHVS, CDR2 FNYEAQ. The CDR3 loop spans 17 amino acids. The DNA of the CDR3 is TGTGCCAGCAGCTCCAGGCCGGACAGGGGAAATTACAATGAGCAGTTCTTC. Translating it yields CASSSRPDRGNYNEQFF.

The genes are TRBV5-5 and TRBJ1-1; D remains unclear. Trimming cost V 3 bases and J 1 base, with 10 bases left between them. The CDR3 runs 14 residues. The germline CDR1 and CDR2 sequences are SGHKS and YYEKEE (reference sequence). The CDR3 protein is CASSYPTGNTEAFF. CDR3 in DNA: TGTGCCAGCAGCTACCCGACGGGGAACACTGAAGCTTTCTTT.

This chain connects TRBV29-1 to TRBJ2-2; TRBD2 aligns across 11 bases. The germline gives CDR1 SQVTM, CDR2 ANQGSEA. V shed 6 bases and J 6 bases; nucleotides not matched to a gene: 9. This CDR3 has 15 residues. The CDR3 sequence is CSVLAGGPSAGELFF. DNA of the CDR3: TGCAGCGTGTTAGCGGGAGGGCCGTCTGCCGGGGAGCTGTTTTTT.

This chain connects TRBV12-3 or TRBV12-4 to TRBJ2-7, with TRBD1 identical over 9 bases. Unmatched junction bases numbered 4, after V lost 5 bases and J lost 2 bases. The CDR3 length is 14 residues. This chain's CDR3 is CASSRGTGTYEQYF. CDR3 bases: TGTGCCAGCAGTCGAGGGACAGGGACCTACGAGCAGTACTTC.

This clonotype was observed a handful of times. DNA for the CDR3: TGTGCCAGCAGGAACACCGGACTAGCGGGGGTCAAAAACATTCAGTACTTC. Amino acids: CASRNTGLAGVKNIQYF. The chain recombines TRBV6-1 with TRBJ2-4; 13 positions match TRBD2. V gave up 6 bases and J gave up 3 bases; unmatched junction bases: 8. Germline CDR1 MNHNS, CDR2 SASEGT. The CDR3 covers 17 residues.

This clonotype was seen a handful of times. V and J are TRBV20-1 and TRBJ2-5, with 8 bases identical to TRBD2. From germline, CDR1 is DFQATT and CDR2 SNEGSKA (reference sequence). This CDR3 has 14 amino acids. V lost 6 bases, J lost 2 bases, and 8 bases stayed unmatched. The CDR3 bases are TGCAGTGCCCCGGGCGGGAGGTTACAAGAGACCCAGTACTTC. Protein sequence: CSAPGGRLQETQYF.

This clonotype was found a few times. The chain has TRBV27 and TRBJ1-2, with 9 bases fitting TRBD1. Germline V CDR1 and CDR2: MNHEY, SMNVEV (reference sequence). The CDR3 length is 15 residues. J lost 6 bases, V lost 4 bases, and 9 bases had no gene match. The CDR3 coding sequence is TGTGCCAGCAGTTCGCCCGGGACAGGGCGGGATGGCTACACCTTC. Translating it yields CASSSPGTGRDGYTF.

The chain is built from TRBV28 and TRBJ2-3; TRBD1 aligns across 9 bases. The J segment lost 2 bases and the V segment lost 6 bases, leaving 12 bases of the junction unmatched. The CDR3 extends over 17 amino acids. Germline CDR1 is MDHEN and CDR2 is SYDVKM. The CDR3 spells CASRTGQGFSNTDTQYF. The CDR3 nucleotides read TGTGCCAGCAGAACGGGACAGGGATTTAGTAACACAGATACGCAGTATTTT.

This clonotype turned up a few times. This chain uses TRBV29-1 with TRBJ1-4; 7 positions agree with TRBD1. CDR1 is SQVTM and CDR2 is ANQGSEA in the germline V gene. The CDR3 is 14 residues long. V shed 1 base, J shed 5 bases, and the junction held 4 bases outside the gene matches. The CDR3 is CSVEVPGGNEKLFF. Here the CDR3 DNA reads TGCAGCGTTGAAGTACCAGGGGGGAATGAAAAACTGTTTTTT.

The rearrangement uses TRBV12-3 or TRBV12-4 and TRBJ2-3; D remains unclear. V shed 6 bases and J shed 4 bases, with 8 bases lying between them. The CDR3 has 12 amino acids. The CDR3 DNA follows: TGTGCCAGCAGATATCTTGCAGATACGCAGTATTTT. Its translation: CASRYLADTQYF.